This T cell receptor beta chain was identified in a study of PD-L1 blockade in urothelial cancer. This table comes from immunoSEQ multiplex PCR, and its TCRdb copy is limited to in-frame clones, with some not included. The repertoire consists of tens of thousands of clones, with around 83% occurring once and the leading ten covering about a tenth. With 3 bases clipped from V and 2 bases from J, the junction kept 4 bases outside the gene matches. Germline lookup yields CDR1 SGHRS and CDR2 YFSETQ. CDR3 length: 14 residues. Time point defined: pretreatment peripheral blood. The TCR originated in a woman between 65 and 79 years old with urothelial cancer. This sequence joins TRBV5-1 and TRBJ2-5; TRBD1 agrees at 7 bases. The sample in question was PBMCs, obtained around atezolizumab (anti-PD-L1) treatment. The CDR3 region is CASSYGTAQETQYF. The CDR3 DNA sequence: TGCGCCAGCAGCTACGGGACAGCTCAAGAGACCCAGTACTTC.